The rows below give T cell receptor beta chains drawn from one sample of a study of T cell responses to AZD1222 COVID-19 vaccine. Assay: immunoSEQ multiplex PCR; the TCRdb copy retains only in-frame clones and omits some. The sample consists of tens of thousands of clones, roughly 91% of them appearing once. The sample consisted of peripheral blood, taken on day 0 of AZD1222 vaccination. The receptors shown here come from an adult in good health. Each CDR3 is given with its conserved first and last residue. Each record gives: V gene, D gene, clone size, J gene, CDR3 protein, CDR3 DNA. The D gene is left open where the match is weak. A clone size is listed for some rows: how often the clone was seen (once, few, many), or a class if it is expanded.

TRBV7-8	-	-	TRBJ2-1	CASSLDGATTYNEQFF	TGTGCCAGCAGCTTAGACGGGGCCACCACTTACAATGAGCAGTTCTTC
TRBV11-2	TRBD1	-	TRBJ1-1	CASGGQGNTEAFF	TGTGCCAGCGGTGGACAGGGGAACACTGAAGCTTTCTTT
TRBV4-2	-	-	TRBJ2-3	CASSQDTDTQYF	TGTGCCAGCAGCCAAGACACAGATACGCAGTATTTT
TRBV11-1	TRBD1	-	TRBJ2-7	CASSPTRSTGGEQYF	TGTGCCAGCAGCCCAACGAGGAGTACAGGGGGCGAGCAGTACTTC
TRBV5-1	TRBD2	few	TRBJ2-3	CASSSGTTSPDTQYF	TGCGCCAGCAGCTCCGGGACTACCTCCCCGGATACGCAGTATTTT
TRBV5-1	-	-	TRBJ1-1	CASSRDGRGGTEAFF	TGCGCCAGCAGCCGGGACGGGAGGGGGGGCACTGAAGCTTTCTTT
TRBV10-3	-	-	TRBJ2-1	CAISDLKIRGNEQFF	TGTGCCATCAGTGATTTGAAAATCCGGGGCAATGAGCAGTTCTTC
TRBV5-8	-	-	TRBJ1-3	CASSSGDRSGNTIYF	TGTGCCAGCAGCTCCGGTGACCGCTCTGGAAACACCATATATTTT
TRBV19	TRBD1	few	TRBJ1-5	CASDTGGNQPQHF	TGTGCCAGTGACACAGGGGGCAATCAGCCCCAGCATTTT
TRBV10-3	TRBD1	-	TRBJ2-7	CAITPDREPYEQYF	TGTGCCATCACCCCGGACAGGGAGCCCTACGAGCAGTACTTC
TRBV4-1	TRBD1	once	TRBJ2-7	CASSRSGTGGREQYF	TGCGCCAGCAGCCGGTCCGGGACAGGGGGCCGTGAGCAGTACTTC
TRBV11-2	-	-	TRBJ2-2	CASTLGSIFAGELFF	TGTGCCAGCACCCTCGGCAGCATTTTTGCCGGGGAGCTGTTTTTT
TRBV2	TRBD1	-	TRBJ1-6	CASSGTGGAINSPLHF	TGTGCCAGCAGTGGGACAGGGGGAGCCATCAATTCACCCCTCCACTTT
TRBV4-2	-	-	TRBJ2-7	CASSVSGHGREQYF	TGTGCCAGCAGCGTAAGCGGGCACGGCCGCGAGCAGTACTTC
TRBV3-1/TRBV3-2	-	few	TRBJ2-5	CASSRAERTGKYQETQYF	TGTGCCAGCAGCCGAGCAGAAAGGACTGGGAAGTATCAAGAGACCCAGTACTTC
TRBV28	-	-	TRBJ1-1	CASSLNRDTEAFF	TGTGCCAGCAGCCTGAACAGGGATACTGAAGCTTTCTTT
TRBV7-9	-	-	TRBJ2-1	CASSLGRLGEQFF	TGTGCCAGCAGCTTAGGGCGGCTCGGAGAGCAGTTCTTC
TRBV5-4	-	-	TRBJ1-1	CASSLSGQPNTEAFF	TGTGCCAGCAGCTTGAGTGGACAACCGAACACTGAAGCTTTCTTT
TRBV20-1	TRBD1	-	TRBJ1-1	CSASSGGGNTEAFF	TGCAGTGCTAGTTCAGGGGGGGGGAACACTGAAGCTTTCTTT
TRBV30	-	-	TRBJ1-2	CAWSGFGHYGYTF	TGTGCCTGGAGCGGTTTTGGGCACTATGGCTACACCTTC